Below are 17 T cell receptor beta chains sequenced from a single sample in a study. TCRdb re-called the RT-PCR reads through MiXCR, storing one row per CDR3 protein. The table has about 680,000 distinct CDR3 sequences, 13% to 15% seen once. Source material: memory CD4+ T cells from blood. All receptors derive from a female donor in good health, serving as a healthy control.

This rearrangement joins TRBV7-3 to TRBJ1-2, with no clear D. The CDR3 contains 18 residues. V lost 7 bases and J 6 bases, leaving 30 bases between the germline ends. Germline CDR1 and CDR2: SGHTA and FQGTGA. CDR3 region: CASNNHDIFRSPTHGYTF. In DNA form, the CDR3 reads TGTGCCAGCAACAACCACGACATTTTTCGGTCCCCTACTCATGGCTACACCTTC.

The chain carries TRBV12-3 or TRBV12-4 and TRBJ2-7; perhaps TRBD1 as D (5 bases). V gave up 3 bases and J gave up 2 bases, with 17 bases separating them. CDR3 length: 16 residues. The CDR3 sequence: CASSLRRVYRTYEQYF. DNA of the CDR3: TGTGCCAGCAGTTTGAGAAGGGTTTACAGGACCTACGAGCAGTACTTC.

This clonotype was found many times. V is TRBV29-1 and J is TRBJ1-4, with 8 bases matching TRBD1. The CDR3 totals 14 residues. The V gene's germline CDR1 is SQVTM and CDR2 ANQGSEA. The trim removed 5 bases at V and 1 base at J, leaving 3 bases unmatched. The CDR3 coding sequence is TGCAGCGTTTTAGGACAGGGAACTAATGAAAAACTGTTTTTT. It encodes CSVLGQGTNEKLFF.

The rearrangement uses TRBV2 and TRBJ2-7; no firm D call. The ends were cut back, 5 bases at V and 3 bases at J, with 8 bases in the middle. This CDR3 has 12 amino acids. Germline assignment: CDR1 SNHLY and CDR2 FYNNEI. The CDR3, as DNA: TGTGCCAGCAGTCAAACAGACTACGAGCAGTACTTC. Translating it yields CASSQTDYEQYF.

J is TRBJ2-5 and V is TRBV5-1; 7 bases match TRBD1. The CDR3 is made up of 14 amino acids. Germline CDR1 is SGHRS and CDR2 is YFSETQ. The V and J ends lost 3 bases and 1 base, in that order; junction bases with no gene match: 3. The CDR3 coding sequence is TGCGCCAGCAGCTCGGGACAGACCCAAGAGACCCAGTACTTC. Translating gives CASSSGQTQETQYF.

This clonotype was counted at least ten times. For the CDR3, the DNA is TGCGCCAGCAGCTTAAGTACTAGCGGGAGCTTCGATGAGCAGTTCTTC. Translating it yields CASSLSTSGSFDEQFF. The genes are TRBV5-1 and TRBJ2-1, with TRBD2 matching over 11 bases. Germline V gene sequence: CDR1 SGHRS, CDR2 YFSETQ. CDR3 length equals 16 residues. V lost 2 bases to trimming and J lost 8 bases; unmatched junction nucleotides: 9. The full variable domain, completed using reference TRBV5-1 and TRBJ2-1, is KAGVTQTPRYLIKTRGQQVTLSCSPISGHRSVSWYQQTPGQGLQFLFEYFSETQRNKGNFPGRFSGRQFSNSRSEMNVSTLELGDSALYLCASSLSTSGSFDEQFFGPGTRLTVL.

This clonotype was recorded at least ten times. V gene TRBV29-1 combines with J gene TRBJ2-1; D not certain. The CDR3 is 10 amino acids. CDR1 SQVTM and CDR2 ANQGSEA come from the germline V gene. Trimming stripped 2 bases from V and 5 bases from J, with 1 base between. The CDR3: CSVENNEQFF. The DNA for the CDR3 is TGCAGCGTTGAAAACAATGAGCAGTTCTTC.

This clonotype was seen more than once but under ten times. V is TRBV4-2 and J is TRBJ2-3, with 9 bases matching TRBD2. V lost 4 bases and J lost 6; bases outside the gene matches: 11. CDR1 LGHNA and CDR2 YNFKEQ come from the germline V gene. CDR3 length equals 16 residues. CDR3 DNA: TGTGCCAGCAGCCCGAAATTGGGGGCGGGAGGGGATACGCAGTATTTT. Its protein is CASSPKLGAGGDTQYF.

The rearrangement links TRBV5-1 to TRBJ2-2; tentatively, D is TRBD2 (5 bases). Germline-derived CDR1 and CDR2 are SGHRS and YFSETQ. The CDR3 totals 15 residues. Trimming cost V 3 bases and J 7 bases, with 16 bases left between them. In DNA, the CDR3 is TGCGCCAGCAGCTCTGCCACCGACTACCTCGGGGAGCTGTTTTTT. Protein product: CASSSATDYLGELFF.

This clonotype has just a few counts. This sequence joins TRBV3-1 and TRBJ1-2; no clear D. Trimming cost V 0 bases and J 14 bases, with 16 bases left between them. Germline V gene sequence: CDR1 LGHDT, CDR2 YNNKEL (reference sequence). The CDR3 contains 13 residues. As DNA, the CDR3 is TGTGCCAGCAGCCAAGAACGTCAGCCTGGGTGGACCTTC. Translating it yields CASSQERQPGWTF.

V and J are TRBV27 and TRBJ1-4, with D possibly TRBD1 on 6 matching bases. The V gene's germline CDR1 is MNHEY and CDR2 SMNVEV (reference sequence). There are 14 residues in the CDR3. V was trimmed by 6 bases and J by 5 bases, leaving 13 bases between them. Here the CDR3 DNA reads TGTGCCAGCAGCCCCAGGGGATTCAATGAAAAACTGTTTTTT. Translation: CASSPRGFNEKLFF.

V gene TRBV27 combines with J gene TRBJ1-2, with D unresolved. Germline CDR1 is MNHEY and CDR2 is SMNVEV (reference sequence). V was shortened by 0 bases and J by 0 bases, with 8 bases between the two germline ends. The CDR3 has 15 amino acids. The chain's CDR3 is CASSLSSVANYGYTF. For the CDR3, the DNA is TGTGCCAGCAGTTTATCGTCAGTAGCTAACTATGGCTACACCTTC.

This clonotype turned up a few times. The chain is built from TRBV7-2 and TRBJ2-1; 8 bases agree with TRBD2. J was trimmed by 5 bases and V by 5 bases; bases with no gene match: 5. The CDR3 spans 14 residues. Germline CDR1 and CDR2: SGHTA and FQGNSA. The CDR3 coding sequence is TGTGCCAGCAGCAATAGCGGGAAGCACAATGAGCAGTTCTTC. Translation: CASSNSGKHNEQFF. Full variable domain (rest looked up from reference TRBV7-2 and TRBJ2-1): GAGVSQSPSNKVTEKGKDVELRCDPISGHTALYWYRQSLGQGLEFLIYFQGNSAPDKSGLPSDRFSAERTGGSVSTLTIQRTQQEDSAVYLCASSNSGKHNEQFFGPGTRLTVL.

This clonotype has more than one count but fewer than ten. DNA for the CDR3: TGCAGTGCGCGAGACAGGGGGAGCAGTCTCTCTTACGAGCAGTACTTC. It specifies CSARDRGSSLSYEQYF. The chain couples TRBV20-1 to TRBJ2-7, with 9 bases fitting TRBD1. With 6 bases clipped from V and 4 bases from J, the junction kept 16 bases outside the gene matches. Germline CDR1 reads DFQATT; CDR2 reads SNEGSKA (reference sequence). The CDR3 is 16 amino acids.

This clonotype was picked up a small number of times. This chain uses TRBV6-5 with TRBJ1-2, with D possibly TRBD1 on 6 matching bases. CDR1 MNHEY and CDR2 SVGAGI come from the germline V gene. This CDR3 is built from 15 residues. Trimming removed 2 bases from V and 3 bases from J, with 13 bases in between. The CDR3 nucleotides read TGTGCCAGCAGTTACAACCAGGGGCGCCACTATGGCTACACCTTC. Protein: CASSYNQGRHYGYTF.

The chain links TRBV12-3 or TRBV12-4 to TRBJ2-7; 8 nucleotides line up with TRBD1. Unmatched junction bases numbered 6, after V lost 7 bases and J lost 7 bases. The CDR3 contains 12 residues. This chain's CDR3 is CASNQGAGEQYF. The CDR3 DNA sequence: TGTGCCAGCAACCAGGGGGCGGGTGAGCAGTACTTC.

V usage is TRBV20-1 and J usage is TRBJ2-1; D might be TRBD2 (5 bases). Germline V gene lookup returns CDR1 DFQATT and CDR2 SNEGSKA (reference sequence). This CDR3 is built from 15 residues. V lost 6 bases and J lost 5, with 20 bases in between. CDR3 sequence reads: CSAPLTRTSHNEQFF. The CDR3 DNA is TGCAGTGCCCCCCTTACACGCACTAGTCACAATGAGCAGTTCTTC.